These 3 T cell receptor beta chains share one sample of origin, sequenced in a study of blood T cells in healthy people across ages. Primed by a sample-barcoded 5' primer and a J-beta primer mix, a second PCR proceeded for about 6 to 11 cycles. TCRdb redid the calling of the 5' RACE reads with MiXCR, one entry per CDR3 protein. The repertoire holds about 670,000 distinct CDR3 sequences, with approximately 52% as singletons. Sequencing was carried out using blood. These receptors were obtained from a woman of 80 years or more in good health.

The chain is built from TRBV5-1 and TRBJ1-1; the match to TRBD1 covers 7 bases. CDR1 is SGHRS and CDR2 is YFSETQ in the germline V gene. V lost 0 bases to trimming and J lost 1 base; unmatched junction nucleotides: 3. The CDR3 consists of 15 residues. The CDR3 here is CASSLAGTENTEAFF. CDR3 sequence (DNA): TGCGCCAGCAGCTTGGCCGGGACAGAGAACACTGAAGCTTTCTTT.

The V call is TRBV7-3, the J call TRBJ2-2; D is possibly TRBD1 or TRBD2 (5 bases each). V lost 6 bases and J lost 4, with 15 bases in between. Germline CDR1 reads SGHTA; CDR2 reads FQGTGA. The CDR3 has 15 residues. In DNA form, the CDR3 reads TGTGCCAGCAGTCTATTGGGGGTCGCCACCGGGGAGCTGTTTTTT. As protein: CASSLLGVATGELFF.

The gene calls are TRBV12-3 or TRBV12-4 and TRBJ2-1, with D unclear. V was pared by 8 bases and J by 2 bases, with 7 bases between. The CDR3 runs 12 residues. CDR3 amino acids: CASGVTYNEQFF. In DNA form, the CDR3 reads TGTGCCAGCGGGGTCACCTACAATGAGCAGTTCTTC.